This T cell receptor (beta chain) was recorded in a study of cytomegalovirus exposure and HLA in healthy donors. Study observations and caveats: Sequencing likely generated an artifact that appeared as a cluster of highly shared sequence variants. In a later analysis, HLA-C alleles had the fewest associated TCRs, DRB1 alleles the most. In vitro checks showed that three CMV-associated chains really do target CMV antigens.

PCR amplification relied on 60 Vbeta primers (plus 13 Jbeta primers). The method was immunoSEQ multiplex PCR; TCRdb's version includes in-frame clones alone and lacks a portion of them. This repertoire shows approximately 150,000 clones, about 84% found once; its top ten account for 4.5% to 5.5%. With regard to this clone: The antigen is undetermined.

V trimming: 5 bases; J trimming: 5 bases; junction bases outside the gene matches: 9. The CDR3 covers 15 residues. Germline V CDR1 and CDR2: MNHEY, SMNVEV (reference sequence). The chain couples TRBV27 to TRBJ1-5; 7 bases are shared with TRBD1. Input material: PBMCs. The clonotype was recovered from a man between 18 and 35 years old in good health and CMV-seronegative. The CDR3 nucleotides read TGTGCCAGCAGTCGCCGCGGGACAGCCTATCAGCCCCAGCATTTT. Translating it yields CASSRRGTAYQPQHF.